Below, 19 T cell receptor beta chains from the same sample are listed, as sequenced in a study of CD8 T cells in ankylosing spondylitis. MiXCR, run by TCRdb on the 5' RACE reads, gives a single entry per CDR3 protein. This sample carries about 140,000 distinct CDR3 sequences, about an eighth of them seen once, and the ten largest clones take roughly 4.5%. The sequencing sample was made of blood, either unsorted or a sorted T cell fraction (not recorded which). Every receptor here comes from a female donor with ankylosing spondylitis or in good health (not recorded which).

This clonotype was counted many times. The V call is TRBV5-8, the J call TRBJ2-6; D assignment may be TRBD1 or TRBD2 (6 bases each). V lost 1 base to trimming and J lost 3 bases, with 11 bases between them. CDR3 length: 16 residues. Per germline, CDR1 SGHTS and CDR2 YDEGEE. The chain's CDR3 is CASSLWGAHGANVLTF. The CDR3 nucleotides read TGTGCCAGCAGCTTGTGGGGGGCGCATGGGGCCAACGTCCTGACTTTC.

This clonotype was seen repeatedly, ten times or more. This CDR3 is CASSLDEPSYNEQFF. The CDR3 nucleotides are TGTGCCAGCAGTCTTGACGAGCCCTCCTACAATGAGCAGTTCTTC. The J gene is TRBJ2-1, the V gene TRBV7-8; D unclear. The V and J ends lost 6 bases and 0 bases respectively, with 12 bases between them. Germline CDR1 reads SGHVS; CDR2 reads FQNEAQ. The CDR3 totals 15 residues.

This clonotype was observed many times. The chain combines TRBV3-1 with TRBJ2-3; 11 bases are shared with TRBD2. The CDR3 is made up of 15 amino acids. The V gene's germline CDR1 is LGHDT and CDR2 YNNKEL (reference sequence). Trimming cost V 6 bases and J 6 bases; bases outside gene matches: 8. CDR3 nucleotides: TGTGCCAGCAGATTACTAGCGGGAGATGGGGATACGCAGTATTTT. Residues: CASRLLAGDGDTQYF.

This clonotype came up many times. The CDR3 here is CASSPAPLPSASGGAKDTQYF. The CDR3, as DNA: TGTGCCAGCAGCCCTGCCCCCCTTCCCTCTGCTAGCGGGGGGGCGAAAGATACGCAGTATTTT. The chain employs TRBV11-2 and TRBJ2-3, with 12 bases that match TRBD2. The CDR3 has 21 residues. The J segment lost 5 bases and the V segment lost 5 bases, leaving 23 bases of the junction unmatched. From germline, CDR1 is SGHAT and CDR2 FQNNGV.

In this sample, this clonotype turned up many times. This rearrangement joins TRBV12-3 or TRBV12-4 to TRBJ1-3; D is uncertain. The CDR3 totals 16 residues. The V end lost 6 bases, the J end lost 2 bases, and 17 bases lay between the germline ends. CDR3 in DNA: TGTGCCAGCAGCCCCCGAGTAGGGTGGGCTGGAAACACCATATATTTT. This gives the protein CASSPRVGWAGNTIYF.

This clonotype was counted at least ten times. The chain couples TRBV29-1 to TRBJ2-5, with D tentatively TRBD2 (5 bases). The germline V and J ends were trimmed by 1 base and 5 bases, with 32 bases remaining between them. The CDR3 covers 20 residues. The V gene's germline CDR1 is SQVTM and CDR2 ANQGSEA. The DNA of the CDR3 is TGCAGCGTTGAAGCGGGTCTAGCAGACTGGGCGGCCCCGGAAGGGGAGACCCAGTACTTC. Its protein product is CSVEAGLADWAAPEGETQYF.

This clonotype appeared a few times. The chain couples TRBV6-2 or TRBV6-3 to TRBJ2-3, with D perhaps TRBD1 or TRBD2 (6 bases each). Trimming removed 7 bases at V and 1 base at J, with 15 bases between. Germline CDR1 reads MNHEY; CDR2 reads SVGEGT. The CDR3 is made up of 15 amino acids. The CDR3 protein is CASTPLGGRTDTQYF. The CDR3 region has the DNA TGTGCCAGCACCCCCCTGGGGGGCCGCACAGATACGCAGTATTTT.

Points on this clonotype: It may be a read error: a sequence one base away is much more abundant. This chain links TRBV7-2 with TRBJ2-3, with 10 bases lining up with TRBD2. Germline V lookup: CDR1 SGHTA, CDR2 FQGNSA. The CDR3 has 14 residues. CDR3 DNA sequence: TGTGCCAGCAGCTTCGCACTAGCGGGAAATACGCAGTGTTTT. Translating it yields CASSFALAGNTQCF.

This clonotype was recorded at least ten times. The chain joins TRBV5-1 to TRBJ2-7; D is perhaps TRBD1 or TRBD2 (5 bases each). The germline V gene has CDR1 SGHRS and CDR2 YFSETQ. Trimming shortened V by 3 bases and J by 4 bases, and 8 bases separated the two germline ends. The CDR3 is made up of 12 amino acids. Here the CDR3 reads CASSSWGYEQYF. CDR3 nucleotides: TGCGCCAGCAGCTCCTGGGGGTACGAGCAGTACTTC.

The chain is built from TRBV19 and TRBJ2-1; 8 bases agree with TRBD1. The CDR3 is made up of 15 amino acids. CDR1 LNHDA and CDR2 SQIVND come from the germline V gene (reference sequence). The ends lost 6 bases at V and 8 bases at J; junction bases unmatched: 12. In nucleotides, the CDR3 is TGTGCCAGTAGGGTAGGACAGGGTCTAGACGATGAGCAGTTCTTC. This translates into CASRVGQGLDDEQFF.

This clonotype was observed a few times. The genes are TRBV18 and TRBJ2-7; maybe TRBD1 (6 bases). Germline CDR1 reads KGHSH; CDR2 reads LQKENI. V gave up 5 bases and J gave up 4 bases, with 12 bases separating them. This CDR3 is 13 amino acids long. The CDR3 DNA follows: TGTGCCAGCTCATGGGACACTGTTTACGAGCAGTACTTC. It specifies CASSWDTVYEQYF.

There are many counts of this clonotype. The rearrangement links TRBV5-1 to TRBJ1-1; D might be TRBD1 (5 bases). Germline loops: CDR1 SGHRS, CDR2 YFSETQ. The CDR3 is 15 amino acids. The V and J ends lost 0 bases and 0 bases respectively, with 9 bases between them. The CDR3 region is CASSLEGRMNTEAFF. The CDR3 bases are TGCGCCAGCAGCTTGGAGGGACGTATGAACACTGAAGCTTTCTTT.

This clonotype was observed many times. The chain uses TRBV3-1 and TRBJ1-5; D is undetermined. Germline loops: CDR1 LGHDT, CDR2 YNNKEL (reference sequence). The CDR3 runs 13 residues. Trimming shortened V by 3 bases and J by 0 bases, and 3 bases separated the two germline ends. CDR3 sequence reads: CASSQYSNQPQHF. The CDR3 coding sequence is TGTGCCAGCAGCCAGTATAGCAATCAGCCCCAGCATTTT.

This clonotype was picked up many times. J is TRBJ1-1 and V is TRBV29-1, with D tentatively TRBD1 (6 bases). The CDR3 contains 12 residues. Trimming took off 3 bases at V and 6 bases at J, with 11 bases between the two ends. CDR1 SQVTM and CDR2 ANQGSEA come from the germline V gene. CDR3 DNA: TGCAGCGTTGAGGGGGGGGGGCCTGAAGCTTTCTTT. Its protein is CSVEGGGPEAFF.

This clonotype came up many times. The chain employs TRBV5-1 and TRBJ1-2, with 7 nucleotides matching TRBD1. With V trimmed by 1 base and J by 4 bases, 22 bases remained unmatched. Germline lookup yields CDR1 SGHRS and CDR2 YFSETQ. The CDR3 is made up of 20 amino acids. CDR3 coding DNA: TGCGCCAGCAGCTTGTTTACCCAACAGGGGCGCCGAACGGATGGCTATGGCTACACCTTC. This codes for CASSLFTQQGRRTDGYGYTF. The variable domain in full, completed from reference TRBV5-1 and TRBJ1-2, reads KAGVTQTPRYLIKTRGQQVTLSCSPISGHRSVSWYQQTPGQGLQFLFEYFSETQRNKGNFPGRFSGRQFSNSRSEMNVSTLELGDSALYLCASSLFTQQGRRTDGYGYTFGSGTRLTVV.

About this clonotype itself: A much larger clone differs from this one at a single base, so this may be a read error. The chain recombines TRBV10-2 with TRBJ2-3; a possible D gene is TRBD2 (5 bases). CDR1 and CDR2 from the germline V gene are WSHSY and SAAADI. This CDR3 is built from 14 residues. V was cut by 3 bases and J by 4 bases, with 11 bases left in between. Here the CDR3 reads CASSEVASADTQYF. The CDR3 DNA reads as TGCGCCAGCAGTGAAGTAGCGTCCGCAGATACGCAGTATTTT.

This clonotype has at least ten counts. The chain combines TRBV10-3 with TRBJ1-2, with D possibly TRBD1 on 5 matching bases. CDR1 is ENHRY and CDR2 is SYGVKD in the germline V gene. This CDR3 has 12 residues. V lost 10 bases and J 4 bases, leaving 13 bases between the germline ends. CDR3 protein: CATQQVSYGYTF. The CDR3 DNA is TGTGCCACCCAACAGGTTTCCTATGGCTACACCTTC.

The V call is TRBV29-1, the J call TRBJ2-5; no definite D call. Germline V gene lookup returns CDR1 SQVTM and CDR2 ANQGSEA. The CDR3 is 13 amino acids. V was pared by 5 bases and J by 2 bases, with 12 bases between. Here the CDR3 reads CSVREGNQETQYF. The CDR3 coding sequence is TGCAGCGTTAGGGAAGGTAATCAAGAGACCCAGTACTTC.

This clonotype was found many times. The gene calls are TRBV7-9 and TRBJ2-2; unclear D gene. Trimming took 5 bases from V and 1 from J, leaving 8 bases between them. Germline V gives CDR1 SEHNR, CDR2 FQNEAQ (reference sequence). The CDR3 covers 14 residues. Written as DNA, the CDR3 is TGTGCCAGCAGCGTCGGAATGAACACCGGGGAGCTGTTTTTT. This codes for CASSVGMNTGELFF.